This T cell receptor (beta chain) was identified in a study of glioma-infiltrating T cells after dendritic cell vaccination (dated by TCRdb to between 2015 and 2016). Notes on the research overall: The cohort comprised approximately 15 glioblastoma patients from Phase I and II dendritic cell vaccination trials, 9 newly diagnosed and 6 with recurrent disease. In glioblastoma patients vaccinated with dendritic cells, deep sequencing of TCR beta CDR3 regions served to measure the amount of tumor-infiltrating lymphocytes and to compare repertoires between tumor and blood. Between about 2002 and 2012, the patients were given dendritic cell vaccination pulsed with autologous tumor lysate. The vaccine consisted of monocyte-derived dendritic cells cultured seven days with IL-4 and GM-CSF, then pulsed overnight with autologous tumor lysate. Each patient was given three intradermal dendritic cell vaccine injections, spaced two weeks apart, in the arm below the axilla. Survival after dendritic cell vaccination was correlated with TCR sequencing metrics, including TIL content and tumor-blood repertoire overlap. Overall study outcomes, separate from this receptor: The three-group TCR overlap response model was characterized as speculative, and prospective validation of the model was stated to be required. TCR clonality showed no direct relationship with survival, which suggests that a diverse polyclonal response may matter. Longer time to progression and overall survival after dendritic cell vaccination were predicted by higher estimated pretreatment TIL content. The cohort was small and heterogeneous, and full blood and tumor sets were available for few patients, with initial-recurrent tumor pairs available for even fewer patients.

The time point label for this specimen denotes: after dendritic cell vaccination, including at tumor progression/relapse. Patients were selected for having adequate residual fresh-frozen tumor tissue and more than two years of available survival data. An isocitrate dehydrogenase mutation was not carried by any of the glioblastoma patients, although molecular status was otherwise variable. PBMC collection took place before vaccination, two weeks after the third vaccination, and at tumor progression if progression occurred. Genomic DNA was extracted with the Qiagen DNeasy Blood extraction Kit. Comment on this clone: This clone's antigen is unknown. The sample holds no much larger clone one base away, and base qualities are not on file.

Using the immunoSEQ assay, TCRB CDR3 regions were amplified from around 2 micrograms of genomic DNA, or from all available DNA when less than that was on hand. The multiplex PCR employed 60 forward primers targeting TCR V beta segments and 13 reverse primers targeting J beta segments. To estimate reads per starting template, synthetic control templates were spiked into each sample at limiting dilution. The Illumina HiSeq System generated sequencing reads of 87 bp. Per the original workflow: PCR and sequencing errors were removed by a nearest neighbor algorithm that merged closely related sequences. TCR overlap was defined as the percentage of unique tumor TCR beta sequences that were also present in the same patient's peripheral blood. TCRdb took over this immuneACCESS table, retaining in-frame rearrangements with V and J assigned. Such tables are incomplete; in checked studies, under half of the missing clones stem from an unresolved V gene, and the remainder is unexplained. V and J calls and clone size are copied from that table; D and trimming were computed from the DNA. The sample contains about 90,000 clones, around 83% of them found a single time. The ten top clones hold 6% to 8% of the sample.

The sample was blood, taken after dendritic cell vaccination. This receptor was taken from a human donor with glioblastoma.

The nucleotides are TGTGCCAGCAGCCAAGTCGCGGGGGGCTTCAGGGGGGAGCAGTACTTC. Its amino acids are CASSQVAGGFRGEQYF. The V gene is TRBV4-2 and the J gene is TRBJ2-7; a weak D assignment points to TRBD2 (8 bases agree). V sheds 1 base and J sheds 7 bases, leaving 20 bases between their ends. Counted from cysteine to phenylalanine, this CDR3 has 16 amino acids. Of the read, only the CDR3 DNA is kept; its 48 bases are in frame from base 1. The germline V gene yields LGHNA for CDR1 and YNFKEQ for CDR2.